This TCR beta chain comes out of a study of T cell responses to AZD1222 COVID-19 vaccine. The CDR3 totals 15 residues. V was trimmed by 7 bases and J by 5 bases, leaving 17 bases between them. The germline V gene encodes CDR1 ENHRY and CDR2 SYGVKD. Here immunoSEQ multiplex PCR was the method, and the copy in TCRdb shows in-frame clones only, minus some. The table includes roughly 120,000 clones, approximately 89% detected once. The sample here was peripheral blood, taken on day 0 of AZD1222 vaccination. V is TRBV10-3 and J is TRBJ2-2; TRBD2 is a possible D gene (6 bases). The receptor's source is an adult in good health. The CDR3 reads CAINDPRGRTGELFF. The DNA of the CDR3 is TGTGCCATCAACGACCCTAGAGGGAGGACCGGGGAGCTGTTTTTT.